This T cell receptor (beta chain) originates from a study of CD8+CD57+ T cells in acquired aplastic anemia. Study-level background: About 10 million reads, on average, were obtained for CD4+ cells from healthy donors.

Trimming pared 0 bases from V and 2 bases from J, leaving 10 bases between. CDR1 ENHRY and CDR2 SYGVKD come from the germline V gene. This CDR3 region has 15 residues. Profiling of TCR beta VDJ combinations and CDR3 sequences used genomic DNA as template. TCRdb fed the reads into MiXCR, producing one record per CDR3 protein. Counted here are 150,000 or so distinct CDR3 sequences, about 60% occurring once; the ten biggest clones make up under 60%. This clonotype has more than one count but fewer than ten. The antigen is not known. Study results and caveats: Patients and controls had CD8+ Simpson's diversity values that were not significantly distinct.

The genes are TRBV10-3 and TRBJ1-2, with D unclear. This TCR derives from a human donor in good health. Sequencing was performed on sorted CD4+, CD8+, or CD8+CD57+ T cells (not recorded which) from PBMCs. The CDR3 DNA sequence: TGTGCCATCAGTGAGTCGAAGGACGGCAACTATGGCTACACCTTC. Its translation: CAISESKDGNYGYTF.